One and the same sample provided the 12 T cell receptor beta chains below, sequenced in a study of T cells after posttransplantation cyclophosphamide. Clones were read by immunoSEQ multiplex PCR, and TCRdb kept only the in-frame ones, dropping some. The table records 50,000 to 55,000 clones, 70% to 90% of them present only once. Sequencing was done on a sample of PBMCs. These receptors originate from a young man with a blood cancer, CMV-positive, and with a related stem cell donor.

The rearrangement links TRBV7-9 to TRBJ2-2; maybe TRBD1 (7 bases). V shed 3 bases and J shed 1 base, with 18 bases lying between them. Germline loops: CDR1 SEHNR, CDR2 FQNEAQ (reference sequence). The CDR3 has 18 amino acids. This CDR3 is CASSFRGTGSGNTGELFF. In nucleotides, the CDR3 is TGTGCCAGCAGCTTCAGGGGGACGGGTAGCGGGAACACCGGGGAGCTGTTTTTT.

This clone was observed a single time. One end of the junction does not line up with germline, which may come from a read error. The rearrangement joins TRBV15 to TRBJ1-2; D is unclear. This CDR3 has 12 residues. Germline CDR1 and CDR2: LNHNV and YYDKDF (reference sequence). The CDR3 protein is CATSRDQASSAF. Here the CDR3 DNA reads TGTGCCACCAGCAGAGATCAGGCCTCCTCCGCCTTC.

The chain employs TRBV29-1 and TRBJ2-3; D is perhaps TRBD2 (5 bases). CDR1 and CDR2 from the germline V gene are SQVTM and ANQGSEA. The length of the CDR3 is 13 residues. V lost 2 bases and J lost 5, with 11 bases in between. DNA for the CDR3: TGCAGCGTTGAAAGAGGTGAGGGAGATACGCAGTATTTT. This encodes CSVERGEGDTQYF.

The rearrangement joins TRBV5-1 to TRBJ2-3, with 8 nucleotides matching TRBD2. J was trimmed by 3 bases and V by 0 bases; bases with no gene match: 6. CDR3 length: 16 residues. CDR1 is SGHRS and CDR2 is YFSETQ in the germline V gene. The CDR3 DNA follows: TGCGCCAGCAGCTTGGTCAGCGGGAGCTTGACAGATACGCAGTATTTT. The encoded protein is CASSLVSGSLTDTQYF.

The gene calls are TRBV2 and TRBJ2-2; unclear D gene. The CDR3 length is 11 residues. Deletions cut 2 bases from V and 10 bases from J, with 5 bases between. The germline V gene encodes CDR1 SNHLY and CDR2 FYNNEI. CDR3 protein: CASSESEELFF. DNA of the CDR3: TGTGCCAGCAGTGAAAGCGAGGAGCTGTTTTTT.

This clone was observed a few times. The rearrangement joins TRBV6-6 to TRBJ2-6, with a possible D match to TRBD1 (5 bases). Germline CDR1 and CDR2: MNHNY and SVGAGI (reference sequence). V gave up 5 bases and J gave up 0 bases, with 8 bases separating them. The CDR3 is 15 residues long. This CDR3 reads CASSKGHSGANVLTF. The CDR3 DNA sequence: TGTGCCAGCAGTAAAGGACACTCTGGGGCCAACGTCCTGACTTTC.

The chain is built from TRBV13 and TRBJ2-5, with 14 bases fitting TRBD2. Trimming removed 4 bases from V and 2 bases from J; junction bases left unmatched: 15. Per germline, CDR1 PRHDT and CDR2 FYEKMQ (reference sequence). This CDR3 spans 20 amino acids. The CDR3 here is CASSSDSGTSGRGEQETQYF. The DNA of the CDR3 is TGTGCCAGCAGCTCAGACTCCGGGACTAGCGGGAGAGGGGAACAAGAGACCCAGTACTTC. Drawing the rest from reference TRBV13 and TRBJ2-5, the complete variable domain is AAGVIQSPRHLIKEKRETATLKCYPIPRHDTVYWYQQGPGQDPQFLISFYEKMQSDKGSIPDRFSAQQFSDYHSELNMSSLELGDSALYFCASSSDSGTSGRGEQETQYFGPGTRLLVL.

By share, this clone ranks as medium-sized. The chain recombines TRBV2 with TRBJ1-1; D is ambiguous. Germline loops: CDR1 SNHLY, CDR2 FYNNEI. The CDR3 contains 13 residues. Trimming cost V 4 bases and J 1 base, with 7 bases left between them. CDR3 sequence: CASSVRRNTEAFF. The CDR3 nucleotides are TGTGCCAGCAGTGTTCGGAGGAACACTGAAGCTTTCTTT.

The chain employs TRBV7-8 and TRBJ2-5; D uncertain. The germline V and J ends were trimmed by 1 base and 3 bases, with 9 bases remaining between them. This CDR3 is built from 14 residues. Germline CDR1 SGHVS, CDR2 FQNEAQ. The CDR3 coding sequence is TGTGCCAGCAGCTTAGACACAATGGAAGAGACCCAGTACTTC. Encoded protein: CASSLDTMEETQYF.

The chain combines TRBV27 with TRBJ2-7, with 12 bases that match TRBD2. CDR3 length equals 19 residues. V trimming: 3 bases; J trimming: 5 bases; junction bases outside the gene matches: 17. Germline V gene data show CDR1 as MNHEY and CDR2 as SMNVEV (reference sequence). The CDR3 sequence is CASSFPSTSGSPRSHEQYF. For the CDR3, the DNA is TGTGCCAGCAGTTTCCCTTCGACTAGCGGGAGCCCCAGGTCGCACGAGCAGTACTTC.

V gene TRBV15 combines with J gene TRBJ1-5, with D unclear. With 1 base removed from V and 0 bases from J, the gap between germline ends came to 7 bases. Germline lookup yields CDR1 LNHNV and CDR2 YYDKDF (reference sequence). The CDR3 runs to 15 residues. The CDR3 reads CATSRGDYSNQPQHF. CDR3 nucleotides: TGTGCCACCAGCAGAGGCGATTATAGCAATCAGCCCCAGCATTTT. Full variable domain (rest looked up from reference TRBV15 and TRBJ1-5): DAMVIQNPRYQVTQFGKPVTLSCSQTLNHNVMYWYQQKSSQAPKLLFHYYDKDFNNEADTPDNFQSRRPNTSFCFLDIRSPGLGDTAMYLCATSRGDYSNQPQHFGDGTRLSIL.

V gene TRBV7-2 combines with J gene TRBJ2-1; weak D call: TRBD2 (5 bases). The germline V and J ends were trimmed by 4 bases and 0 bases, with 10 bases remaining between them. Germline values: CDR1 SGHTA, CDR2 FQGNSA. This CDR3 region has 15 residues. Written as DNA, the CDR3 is TGTGCCAGCAGCTATGAGCGGAGCTCCTACAATGAGCAGTTCTTC. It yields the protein CASSYERSSYNEQFF.